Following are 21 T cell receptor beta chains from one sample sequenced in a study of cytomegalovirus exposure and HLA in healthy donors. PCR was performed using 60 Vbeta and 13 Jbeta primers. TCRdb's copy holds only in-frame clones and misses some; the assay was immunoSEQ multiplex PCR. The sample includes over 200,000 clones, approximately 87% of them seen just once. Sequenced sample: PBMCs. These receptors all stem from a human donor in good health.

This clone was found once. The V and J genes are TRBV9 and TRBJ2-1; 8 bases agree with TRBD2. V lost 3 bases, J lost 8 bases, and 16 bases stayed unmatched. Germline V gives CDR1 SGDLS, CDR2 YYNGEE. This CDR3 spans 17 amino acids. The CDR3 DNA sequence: TGTGCCAGCAGCGCTCATACCGGGACTAGGGCGATCCATGAGCAGTTCTTC. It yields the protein CASSAHTGTRAIHEQFF.

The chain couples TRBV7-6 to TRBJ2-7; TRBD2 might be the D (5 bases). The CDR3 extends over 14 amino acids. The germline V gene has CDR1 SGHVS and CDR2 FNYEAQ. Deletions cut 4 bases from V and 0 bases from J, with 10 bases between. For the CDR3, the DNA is TGTGCCAGCAGCTCTCTAGCCGCCTCCTACGAGCAGTACTTC. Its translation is CASSSLAASYEQYF.

CDR3 coding DNA: TGCGCCAGCAGCCCGGGACTAGCGGGAGCAGGGGGCAATGAGCAGTTCTTC. It is translated as CASSPGLAGAGGNEQFF. The V and J genes are TRBV5-1 and TRBJ2-1, with 14 bases lining up with TRBD2. Germline CDR1 is SGHRS and CDR2 is YFSETQ. Unmatched junction bases numbered 9, after V lost 4 bases and J lost 6 bases. The CDR3 sequence is 17 residues long.

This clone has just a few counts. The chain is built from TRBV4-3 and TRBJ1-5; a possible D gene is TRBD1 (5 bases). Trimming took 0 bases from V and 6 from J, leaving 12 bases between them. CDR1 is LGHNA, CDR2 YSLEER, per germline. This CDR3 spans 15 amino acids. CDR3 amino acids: CASSQDQGLGQPQHF. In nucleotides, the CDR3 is TGCGCCAGCAGCCAAGATCAGGGTCTAGGTCAGCCCCAGCATTTT.

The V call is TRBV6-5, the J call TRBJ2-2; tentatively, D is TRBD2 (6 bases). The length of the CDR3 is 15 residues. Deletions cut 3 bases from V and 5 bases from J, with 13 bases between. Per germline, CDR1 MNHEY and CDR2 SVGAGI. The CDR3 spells CASSYSGEGTGELFF. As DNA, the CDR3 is TGTGCCAGCAGTTATTCGGGAGAGGGGACCGGGGAGCTGTTTTTT.

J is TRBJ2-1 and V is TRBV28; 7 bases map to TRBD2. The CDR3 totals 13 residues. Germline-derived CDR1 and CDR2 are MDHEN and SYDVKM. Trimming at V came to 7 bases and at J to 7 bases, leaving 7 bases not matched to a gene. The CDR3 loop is CASKGLPINEQFF. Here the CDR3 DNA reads TGTGCCAGCAAGGGACTACCTATAAATGAGCAGTTCTTC.

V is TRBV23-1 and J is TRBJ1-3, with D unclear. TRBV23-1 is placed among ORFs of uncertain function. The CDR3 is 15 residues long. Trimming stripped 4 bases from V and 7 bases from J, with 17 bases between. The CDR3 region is CASSLASLRRNTIYF. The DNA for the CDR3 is TGCGCCAGCAGTCTCGCCAGCTTGAGGCGGAACACCATATATTTT.

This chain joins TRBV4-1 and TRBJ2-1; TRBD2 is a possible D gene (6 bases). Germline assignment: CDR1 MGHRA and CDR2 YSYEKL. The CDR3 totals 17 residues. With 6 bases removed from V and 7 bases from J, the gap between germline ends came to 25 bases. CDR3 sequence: CASRSTTGTLLGNEQFF. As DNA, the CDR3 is TGCGCCAGCAGGAGTACTACCGGGACTCTCTTGGGGAATGAGCAGTTCTTC.

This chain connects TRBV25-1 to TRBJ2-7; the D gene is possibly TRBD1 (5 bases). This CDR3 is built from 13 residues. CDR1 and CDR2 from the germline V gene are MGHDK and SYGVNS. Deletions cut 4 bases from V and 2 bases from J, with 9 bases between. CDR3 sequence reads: CASSVQGTYEQYF. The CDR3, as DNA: TGTGCCAGCAGTGTCCAGGGAACCTACGAGCAGTACTTC.

The CDR3: CASSSGDSNNYGYTF. In DNA, the CDR3 is TGTGCCAGCAGCTCAGGGGACAGTAATAACTATGGCTACACCTTC. The genes are TRBV7-8 and TRBJ1-2; 7 bases fit TRBD1. Germline CDR1 is SGHVS and CDR2 is FQNEAQ. V lost 4 bases and J lost 1; bases outside the gene matches: 6. The CDR3 contains 15 residues.

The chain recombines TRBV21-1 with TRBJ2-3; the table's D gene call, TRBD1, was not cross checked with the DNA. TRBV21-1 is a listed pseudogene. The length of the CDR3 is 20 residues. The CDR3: CASSTRQGASLGPHTDTQYF. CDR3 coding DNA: TGTGCCAGCAGCACCCGACAGGGCGCAAGTCTGGGGCCTCACACAGATACGCAGTATTTT.

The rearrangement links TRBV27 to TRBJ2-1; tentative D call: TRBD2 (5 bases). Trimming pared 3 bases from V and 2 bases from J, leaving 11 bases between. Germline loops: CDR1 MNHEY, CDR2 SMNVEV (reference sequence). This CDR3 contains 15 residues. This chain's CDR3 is CASSFERTTYNEQFF. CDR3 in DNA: TGTGCCAGCAGTTTTGAGCGGACGACCTACAATGAGCAGTTCTTC.

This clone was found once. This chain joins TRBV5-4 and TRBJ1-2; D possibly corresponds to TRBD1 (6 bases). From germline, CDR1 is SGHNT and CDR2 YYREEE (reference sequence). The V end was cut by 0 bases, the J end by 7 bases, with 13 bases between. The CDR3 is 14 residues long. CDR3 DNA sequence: TGTGCCAGCAGCTTGGGGGGGCGGACGGGTGGCTACACCTTC. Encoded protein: CASSLGGRTGGYTF.

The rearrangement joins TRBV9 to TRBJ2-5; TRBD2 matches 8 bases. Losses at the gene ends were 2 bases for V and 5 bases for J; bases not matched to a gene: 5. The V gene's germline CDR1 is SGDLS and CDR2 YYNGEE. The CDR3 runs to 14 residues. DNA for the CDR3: TGTGCCAGCAGCGTGGGACTAGGGCCGGAGACCCAGTACTTC. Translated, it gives CASSVGLGPETQYF.

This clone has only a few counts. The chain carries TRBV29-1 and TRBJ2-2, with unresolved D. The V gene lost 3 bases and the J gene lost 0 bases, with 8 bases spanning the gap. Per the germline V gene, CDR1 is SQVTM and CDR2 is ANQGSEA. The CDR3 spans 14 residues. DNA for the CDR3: TGCAGCGTTGATGGCCGGGCGAACACCGGGGAGCTGTTTTTT. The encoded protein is CSVDGRANTGELFF.

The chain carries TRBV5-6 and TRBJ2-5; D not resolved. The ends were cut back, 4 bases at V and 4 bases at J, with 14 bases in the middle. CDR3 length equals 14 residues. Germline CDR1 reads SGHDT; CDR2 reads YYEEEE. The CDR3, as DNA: TGTGCCAGCAGCCCGCAGTTGGTTCGAGAGACCCAGTACTTC. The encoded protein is CASSPQLVRETQYF.

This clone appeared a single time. The CDR3 DNA follows: TGTGCCAGTAGGGAGTTTGAGTACACAGATACGCAGTATTTT. Translation gives CASREFEYTDTQYF. V is TRBV19 and J is TRBJ2-3; D ambiguous. The germline CDR1 and CDR2 sequences are LNHDA and SQIVND (reference sequence). V lost 6 bases to trimming and J lost 2 bases, with 12 bases between them. The CDR3 runs 14 residues.

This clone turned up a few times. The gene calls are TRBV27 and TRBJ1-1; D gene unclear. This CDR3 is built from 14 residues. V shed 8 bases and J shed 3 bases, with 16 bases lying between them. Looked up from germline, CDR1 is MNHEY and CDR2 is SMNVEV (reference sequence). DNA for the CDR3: TGTGCCAGCCCCACTAGCCGGTCGGACACTGAAGCTTTCTTT. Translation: CASPTSRSDTEAFF.

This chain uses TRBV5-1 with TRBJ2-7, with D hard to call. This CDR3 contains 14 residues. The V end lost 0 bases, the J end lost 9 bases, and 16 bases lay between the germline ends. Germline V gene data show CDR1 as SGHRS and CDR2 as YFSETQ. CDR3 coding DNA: TGCGCCAGCAGCTTGGAGGCAACAAGCGCGCCGCAGTACTTC. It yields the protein CASSLEATSAPQYF.

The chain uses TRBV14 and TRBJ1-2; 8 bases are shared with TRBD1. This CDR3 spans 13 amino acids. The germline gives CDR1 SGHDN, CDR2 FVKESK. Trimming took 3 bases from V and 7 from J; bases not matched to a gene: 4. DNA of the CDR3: TGTGCCAGCAGCCAGACAGGGGACTCTGGCTACACCTTC. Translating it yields CASSQTGDSGYTF.

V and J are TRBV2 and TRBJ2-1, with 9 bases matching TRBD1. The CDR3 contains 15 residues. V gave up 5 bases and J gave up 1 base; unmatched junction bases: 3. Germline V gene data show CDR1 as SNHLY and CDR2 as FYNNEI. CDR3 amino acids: CASSPDRGSYNEQFF. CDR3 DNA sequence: TGTGCCAGCAGTCCGGACAGGGGATCCTACAATGAGCAGTTCTTC.